Following are 23 T cell receptor beta chains from one sample sequenced in a study of T cell repertoires in cytomegalovirus infection. Their antigens remain unidentified. TCRdb reanalysed the reads using MiXCR and keeps one entry per CDR3 protein. The sample holds roughly 990,000 distinct CDR3 sequences, about a third seen once. The sequencing used cultured CD8+ T cells from PBMCs, collected from culture after CMV antigen stimulation. Every receptor here comes from a human donor in good health (CMV status not recorded). Some clones in this sample may be carry-over from other donors' samples.

This chain connects TRBV6-1 to TRBJ1-1; TRBD1 matches 7 bases. The germline gives CDR1 MNHNS, CDR2 SASEGT. V gave up 7 bases and J gave up 6 bases; unmatched junction bases: 23. This CDR3 region has 18 residues. CDR3 sequence (DNA): TGTGCCAGCAACCCAACGTTCGGGATAGGGGGCGATTCGGCTGAAGCTTTCTTT. It codes for CASNPTFGIGGDSAEAFF.

J is TRBJ1-5 and V is TRBV12-3 or TRBV12-4; the D gene is possibly TRBD1 (5 bases). This CDR3 has 13 amino acids. Trimming took 8 bases from V and 6 from J, leaving 14 bases between them. CDR3 amino acids: CASVMGGAQPQHF. Written as DNA, the CDR3 is TGTGCCAGCGTTATGGGCGGGGCTCAGCCCCAGCATTTT.

This chain connects TRBV7-2 to TRBJ1-6; 8 bases are shared with TRBD1. The V segment lost 1 base and the J segment 10 bases; nucleotides outside the gene matches: 9. The CDR3 is 16 amino acids. Germline loops: CDR1 SGHTA, CDR2 FQGNSA. CDR3 nucleotides: TGTGCCAGCAGCTTAGTCTCCAGGGGGCTAAAATCACCCCTCCACTTT. It encodes CASSLVSRGLKSPLHF.

This clonotype has a count of ten or more. V and J are TRBV6-5 and TRBJ1-1; D is perhaps TRBD1 (5 bases). This CDR3 spans 14 amino acids. From germline, CDR1 is MNHEY and CDR2 SVGAGI. V was trimmed by 0 bases and J by 5 bases, leaving 10 bases between them. This chain's CDR3 is CASSYSSGDTEAFF. Here the CDR3 DNA reads TGTGCCAGCAGTTACTCGTCGGGGGATACTGAAGCTTTCTTT.

In its sample, this clonotype was seen a few times. The chain carries TRBV4-1 and TRBJ2-5; 12 positions match TRBD2. The CDR3 runs 16 residues. V dropped 4 bases and J dropped 5; count of bases not matched to a gene: 8. The V gene's germline CDR1 is MGHRA and CDR2 YSYEKL. The CDR3 sequence: CASSPRLAGVLETQYF. The CDR3 coding sequence is TGCGCCAGCAGCCCGAGACTAGCGGGGGTCCTTGAGACCCAGTACTTC.

This clonotype was picked up a small number of times. The chain carries TRBV7-9 and TRBJ2-3; D is tentatively TRBD1 or TRBD2 (5 bases each). Germline V lookup: CDR1 SEHNR, CDR2 FQNEAQ (reference sequence). This CDR3 has 15 amino acids. V lost 5 bases and J lost 1, with 13 bases in between. The CDR3 here is CASSSLVGGTDTQYF. CDR3 nucleotide sequence: TGTGCCAGCAGCAGTCTGGTGGGGGGCACAGATACGCAGTATTTT.

This clonotype was counted ten times or more. CDR3 amino acids: CASSPPPGLPTDTQYF. In DNA form, the CDR3 reads TGTGCCAGCAGCCCCCCCCCGGGGCTCCCCACAGATACGCAGTATTTT. The chain joins TRBV7-2 to TRBJ2-3; D tentatively reads TRBD1 or TRBD2 (5 bases each). CDR3 size: 16 residues. From germline, CDR1 is SGHTA and CDR2 FQGNSA. V lost 5 bases to trimming and J lost 2 bases, with 17 bases between them.

The J gene is TRBJ2-5, the V gene TRBV7-6, with D possibly TRBD2 on 6 matching bases. The CDR3 has 19 residues. The V end lost 0 bases, the J end lost 1 base, and 21 bases lay between the germline ends. CDR1 is SGHVS and CDR2 is FNYEAQ in the germline V gene. CDR3 in DNA: TGTGCCAGCAGCTTAGCTGTCTGGGGTAGCGGAAGCGGCCAAGAGACCCAGTACTTC. Amino acids: CASSLAVWGSGSGQETQYF.

This clonotype was recorded only once. This chain uses TRBV18 with TRBJ1-5; D gene uncertain. The CDR3 extends over 15 amino acids. The germline V and J ends were trimmed by 7 bases and 0 bases, with 13 bases remaining between them. CDR1 is KGHSH, CDR2 LQKENI, per germline. The CDR3 protein is CASWKGPYSNQPQHF. For the CDR3, the DNA is TGTGCCAGCTGGAAAGGCCCATATAGCAATCAGCCCCAGCATTTT.

The gene calls are TRBV7-8 and TRBJ1-4; TRBD1 aligns across 8 bases. Germline values: CDR1 SGHVS, CDR2 FQNEAQ. V lost 4 bases and J lost 8; bases outside the gene matches: 6. The CDR3 has 14 amino acids. The CDR3 loop is CASSWTGSDEKLFF. In DNA form, the CDR3 reads TGTGCCAGCAGCTGGACAGGGTCCGACGAAAAACTGTTTTTT.

In regard to this clonotype: One end of the junction fails to match germline, which may point to a read error. The rearrangement links TRBV7-3 to TRBJ2-2; 8 bases fit TRBD1. From germline, CDR1 is SGHTA and CDR2 FQGTGA. The CDR3 has 16 residues. The CDR3: CVSSLRDRGGTGELFF. The CDR3 DNA reads as TGTGTCAGCAGCTTGAGAGACAGGGGAGGTACCGGGGAGCTGTTTTTT.

The table lists this clonotype with many counts. This chain links TRBV11-2 with TRBJ2-1; 12 bases agree with TRBD2. CDR1 SGHAT and CDR2 FQNNGV come from the germline V gene. Trimming cost V 2 bases and J 5 bases; bases outside gene matches: 7. The CDR3 covers 17 residues. The CDR3 nucleotides are TGTGCCAGCAGCTTAACTAGCGGGGGGCCCGATGACAATGAGCAGTTCTTC. Its protein product is CASSLTSGGPDDNEQFF.

This clonotype was seen ten or more times. The rearrangement links TRBV7-2 to TRBJ2-3, with D perhaps TRBD1 (6 bases). CDR1 is SGHTA and CDR2 is FQGNSA in the germline V gene. This CDR3 has 16 amino acids. Trimming shortened V by 2 bases and J by 0 bases, and 12 bases separated the two germline ends. This chain's CDR3 is CASSLMDSYSTDTQYF. In nucleotides, the CDR3 is TGTGCCAGCAGCTTAATGGACAGTTATAGCACAGATACGCAGTATTTT.

This clonotype has at least ten counts. This chain links TRBV12-3 or TRBV12-4 with TRBJ1-5, with D uncertain. Deletions cut 1 base from V and 6 bases from J, with 1 base between. The CDR3 is 11 amino acids. Here the CDR3 reads CASSLGQPQHF. CDR3 DNA sequence: TGTGCCAGCAGTTTAGGTCAGCCCCAGCATTTT.

V and J are TRBV7-3 and TRBJ2-1, with D maybe TRBD2 (6 bases). V lost 5 bases and J 4 bases, leaving 12 bases between the germline ends. This CDR3 contains 14 residues. CDR1 is SGHTA and CDR2 is FQGTGA in the germline V gene. In DNA, the CDR3 is TGTGCCAGCAGCAAACAAGGGAGGTACAATGAGCAGTTCTTC. Translating it yields CASSKQGRYNEQFF. The full variable domain, with the rest looked up from reference TRBV7-3 and TRBJ2-1, is GAGVSQTPSNKVTEKGKYVELRCDPISGHTALYWYRQSLGQGPEFLIYFQGTGAADDSGLPNDRFFAVRPEGSVSTLKIQRTERGDSAVYLCASSKQGRYNEQFFGPGTRLTVL.

Details on this clonotype: The conserved closing phenylalanine or tryptophan is absent in this CDR3, likely reflecting a read error. The chain joins TRBV12-3 or TRBV12-4 to TRBJ2-7; TRBD2 might be the D (6 bases). V lost 4 bases and J lost 3, with 7 bases in between. The CDR3 runs to 12 residues. The CDR3 spells CASSSGGYEQYI. In nucleotides, the CDR3 is TGTGCCAGCAGTTCCGGGGGCTACGAGCAGTACATC.

This clonotype was counted at least ten times. The CDR3 loop is CASSLSGQAYGYTF. The CDR3 region has the DNA TGTGCCAGCAGCTTATCGGGGCAGGCCTATGGCTACACCTTC. This chain links TRBV11-2 with TRBJ1-2, with TRBD1 as a possible D gene (5 bases). V was pared by 2 bases and J by 4 bases, with 11 bases between. The CDR3 covers 14 residues. The germline gives CDR1 SGHAT, CDR2 FQNNGV.

The CDR3 reads CASTPRQNYEQYV. CDR3 nucleotides: TGTGCCAGCACCCCGCGACAGAACTACGAGCAGTACGTC. The chain employs TRBV6-2 or TRBV6-3 and TRBJ2-7; tentatively, D is TRBD1 (5 bases). This CDR3 spans 13 amino acids. V lost 7 bases and J lost 3, with 13 bases in between. Germline V lookup: CDR1 MNHEY, CDR2 SVGEGT.

As to this clonotype: Germline and junction disagree at one end, which may indicate a read error. This sequence joins TRBV27 and TRBJ2-5; D remains unclear. This CDR3 comprises 12 residues. Germline V CDR1 and CDR2: MNHEY, SMNVEV (reference sequence). CDR3 amino acids: CASSFVDETHYF. Written as DNA, the CDR3 is TGTGCCAGCAGTTTTGTGGACGAGACCCATTACTTC.

This clonotype has at least ten counts. The chain combines TRBV27 with TRBJ1-5; a weak D match, TRBD1 (6 bases). CDR1 and CDR2 (germline): MNHEY, SMNVEV (reference sequence). Trimming removed 4 bases from V and 5 bases from J, with 9 bases in between. The length of the CDR3 is 13 residues. The CDR3 bases are TGTGCCAGCAGTTGGTCAGGGGATCAGCCCCAGCATTTT. Encoded protein: CASSWSGDQPQHF.

This clonotype was seen only a few times. The chain is built from TRBV24-1 and TRBJ1-6; D remains ambiguous. V lost 4 bases and J lost 10, with 7 bases in between. Per the germline V gene, CDR1 is KGHDR and CDR2 is SFDVKD. The CDR3 covers 12 residues. The CDR3 here is CATSDPGSPLHF. The CDR3 DNA sequence: TGTGCCACCAGTGACCCCGGATCACCCCTCCACTTT.

There are many counts of this clonotype. The chain is built from TRBV7-2 and TRBJ1-2; 7 bases align to TRBD1. The CDR3 is made up of 17 amino acids. Germline CDR1 is SGHTA and CDR2 is FQGNSA. V was clipped by 6 bases and J by 4 bases; unmatched bases: 17. CDR3: CASRQGGEKGGGYGYTF. As DNA, the CDR3 is TGTGCCAGCAGACAGGGAGGGGAAAAAGGGGGCGGCTATGGCTACACCTTC.

The table lists this clonotype with a few counts. This sequence joins TRBV6-8 and TRBJ1-2; D is ambiguous. The CDR3 consists of 16 residues. Germline V gene lookup returns CDR1 MNHGY and CDR2 SAAAGT. V lost 0 bases and J 7 bases, leaving 18 bases between the germline ends. CDR3 in DNA: TGTGCCAGCAGTTACTCTTTAGAGTACGGAACTATTGGCTACACCTTC. Translated, it gives CASSYSLEYGTIGYTF.